What follows is one TCR beta chain and its context. The CDR3 is 12 residues long. V lost 3 bases to trimming and J lost 3 bases, with 6 bases between them. Germline V CDR1 and CDR2: MDHEN, SYDVKM. The data originate from a study of technical replicates of blood from a few donors. The repertoire was sequenced with immunoSEQ multiplex PCR; TCRdb's copy has only in-frame clones and lacks some. The top ten clones hold approximately 7.6% of a sample with 11,000 or so clones, approximately 94% of them seen once. The chain joins TRBV28 to TRBJ2-7; D is unclear. The clonotype originates from a human donor in good health. Input material: PBMCs. CDR3 amino acids: CASSLSLYEQYF. CDR3 DNA sequence: TGTGCCAGCAGTTTGAGCCTCTACGAGCAGTACTTC.